Included here is one T cell receptor (beta chain) sequence, with context. With a much larger clone just one base away, this may be a read error. Since no conserved phenylalanine or tryptophan closes the CDR3, a read error is the likely cause. The CDR3 is 14 amino acids. Trimming removed 6 bases from V and 3 bases from J, with 14 bases in between. Germline-derived CDR1 and CDR2 are MDHEN and SYDVKM. Regarding time point: patch test 3, about 24 weeks after DPC sensitization. The treatment: therapeutic diphenylcyclopropenone sensitization with weekly scalp DPC. Each CDR3 protein is one row after TCRdb ran MiXCR on the RACE reads. The sample lists roughly 84,000 distinct CDR3 sequences, approximately 11% occurring once. The sample originates from a study of human T cells and chemical hapten exposure.

This chain connects TRBV28 to TRBJ2-5, with D uncertain. The sequencing used whole blood, collected in connection with sensitization to the hapten diphenylcyclopropenone (DPC). The source is a woman between 45 and 60 years old with alopecia areata. Some clones in this sample may be carry-over from other donors' samples. CDR3 residues: CASSPSLGKETQYL. CDR3 sequence (DNA): TGTGCCAGCAGCCCCTCCTTGGGTAAAGAGACCCAGTACTTA.